Shown below are 24 T cell receptor beta chains from a single sample sequenced in a study of blood T cell repertoires in COVID-19. Sequencing used immunoSEQ multiplex PCR; TCRdb keeps in-frame clones, though not all of them. The sample contains a few hundred thousand clones, around 80% of which appear only once. The sequencing input was peripheral blood. The receptors stem from a human donor in a cohort sampled during active COVID-19.

The chain recombines TRBV10-2 with TRBJ2-7; TRBD2 is a possible D gene (6 bases). The V gene lost 3 bases and the J gene lost 3 bases, with 15 bases spanning the gap. Germline assignment: CDR1 WSHSY and CDR2 SAAADI. The CDR3 sequence is 15 residues long. The CDR3 coding sequence is TGCGCCAGCAGTGAAGCTTCGGGAGATATCTACGAGCAGTACTTC. This translates into CASSEASGDIYEQYF.

The chain carries TRBV28 and TRBJ1-1; possibly TRBD1 for D (6 bases). Germline V gene data show CDR1 as MDHEN and CDR2 as SYDVKM. The CDR3 contains 15 residues. V was cut by 10 bases and J by 3 bases, with 21 bases left in between. CDR3 nucleotide sequence: TGTGCCATCTTCCAGATGAGGGGGAAGGACACTGAAGCTTTCTTT. Protein: CAIFQMRGKDTEAFF.

CDR3 sequence reads: CASRYMKLNEAFF. The CDR3 coding sequence is TGTGCCAGCAGGTACATGAAACTCAATGAAGCTTTCTTT. The V gene is TRBV6-5, the J gene TRBJ1-1; D uncertain. Per germline, CDR1 MNHEY and CDR2 SVGAGI. CDR3 length: 13 amino acids. With 6 bases removed from V and 7 bases from J, the gap between germline ends came to 15 bases.

Only a few counts were recorded for this clone. J is TRBJ2-1 and V is TRBV1; the table's D gene call, TRBD2, was not cross checked with the DNA. TRBV1 is shown as a pseudogene. The CDR3 has 18 amino acids. The CDR3 bases are TGCACCAGCAGCCCGAAGGTAGGACTAGCGGGACTAGTTAATGAGCAGTTCTTC. Its protein is CTSSPKVGLAGLVNEQFF.

The V call is TRBV10-2, the J call TRBJ2-7; maybe TRBD2 (6 bases). Germline loops: CDR1 WSHSY, CDR2 SAAADI. The CDR3 is 14 amino acids. V was cut by 6 bases and J by 4 bases, with 16 bases left in between. The CDR3, as DNA: TGCGCCAGCAGGGGTGTTGGAGGGACGTACGAGCAGTACTTC. Translated, it gives CASRGVGGTYEQYF.

The chain combines TRBV19 with TRBJ1-1; D might be TRBD1 (6 bases). CDR3 length: 14 residues. V lost 3 bases and J lost 4, with 12 bases in between. Looked up from germline, CDR1 is LNHDA and CDR2 is SQIVND (reference sequence). CDR3 sequence reads: CASSIGGGLTEAFF. The CDR3 bases are TGTGCCAGTAGTATTGGGGGGGGCCTCACTGAAGCTTTCTTT. Drawing the rest from reference TRBV19 and TRBJ1-1, the complete variable domain is DGGITQSPKYLFRKEGQNVTLSCEQNLNHDAMYWYRQDPGQGLRLIYYSQIVNDFQKGDIAEGYSVSREKKESFPLTVTSAQKNPTAFYLCASSIGGGLTEAFFGQGTRLTVV.

Comment on this clone: The same CDR3 can be traced to other DNA sequences in this sample. V usage is TRBV19 and J usage is TRBJ2-1; 10 bases match TRBD2. In germline, CDR1 is LNHDA, CDR2 SQIVND (reference sequence). The CDR3 covers 15 residues. Trimming at V came to 6 bases and at J to 4 bases, leaving 6 bases not matched to a gene. CDR3 sequence (DNA): TGTGCCAGTAGCCCAGCTAGCGGGAGTTACAATGAGCAGTTCTTC. Translating it yields CASSPASGSYNEQFF.

The chain has TRBV14 and TRBJ2-7; tentatively, D is TRBD1 (7 bases). V lost 3 bases, J lost 0 bases, and 18 bases lay in between. The CDR3 runs 17 residues. Looked up from germline, CDR1 is SGHDN and CDR2 is FVKESK. DNA for the CDR3: TGTGCCAGCAGCCAGGGAGGACAGGACTACCGCTCCTACGAGCAGTACTTC. Amino acid sequence: CASSQGGQDYRSYEQYF.

The chain joins TRBV4-2 to TRBJ2-1; the match to TRBD2 covers 7 bases. Germline trimming cut 3 bases from V and 0 bases from J; bases unmatched to any gene: 8. This CDR3 comprises 17 residues. CDR1 is LGHNA and CDR2 is YNFKEQ in the germline V gene. CDR3 protein: CASSHLKASGSYNEQFF. CDR3 sequence (DNA): TGTGCCAGCAGCCATCTTAAGGCTAGCGGCTCCTACAATGAGCAGTTCTTC.

The gene calls are TRBV7-9 and TRBJ2-7; TRBD1 matches at 7 bases. The CDR3 sequence is 14 residues long. CDR1 and CDR2 (germline): SEHNR, FQNEAQ (reference sequence). After removal of 2 bases from V and 3 bases from J, the junction contained 4 bases not matched to a gene. The DNA of the CDR3 is TGTGCCAGCAGCTTAACGACAGGGAACTACGAGCAGTACTTC. Amino acids: CASSLTTGNYEQYF.

This clone occurred many times. The chain recombines TRBV28 with TRBJ1-5; D gene ambiguous. The CDR3 has 14 residues. Trimming removed 6 bases at V and 1 base at J, with 10 bases between. Germline values: CDR1 MDHEN, CDR2 SYDVKM. CDR3 bases: TGTGCCAGCAGCCTTGGGCAGAGCAATCAGCCCCAGCATTTT. This translates into CASSLGQSNQPQHF.

The chain links TRBV7-9 to TRBJ1-1; TRBD1 agrees at 10 bases. Germline assignment: CDR1 SEHNR and CDR2 FQNEAQ (reference sequence). This CDR3 region has 17 residues. V lost 5 bases and J lost 1; bases outside the gene matches: 10. CDR3 sequence: CASSLGQGSSGNTEAFF. The CDR3 nucleotides read TGTGCCAGCAGCCTGGGACAGGGGAGCAGCGGGAACACTGAAGCTTTCTTT.

The chain uses TRBV11-2 and TRBJ2-7; 7 bases map to TRBD1. With V trimmed by 6 bases and J by 2 bases, 7 bases remained unmatched. Germline values: CDR1 SGHAT, CDR2 FQNNGV. The CDR3 has 14 amino acids. The chain's CDR3 is CASSIGTATYEQYF. The CDR3 nucleotides read TGTGCCAGCAGTATCGGGACAGCTACCTACGAGCAGTACTTC.

The J gene is TRBJ2-3, the V gene TRBV5-1; 8 bases map to TRBD2. With V trimmed by 0 bases and J by 6 bases, 9 bases remained unmatched. Germline V gives CDR1 SGHRS, CDR2 YFSETQ. CDR3 length: 16 amino acids. As DNA, the CDR3 is TGCGCCAGCAGCTTGGGGGTCAGCGGGAGAGGGGATACGCAGTATTTT. This sequence encodes CASSLGVSGRGDTQYF.

The chain carries TRBV3-1 (or the pseudogene TRBV3-2) and TRBJ1-2; 7 bases agree with TRBD1. Per the germline V gene, CDR1 is LGHDT and CDR2 is YNNKEL (reference sequence). J gave up 1 base and V 4 bases, and 6 bases lay outside the gene matches. CDR3 size: 15 residues. CDR3 nucleotide sequence: TGTGCCAGCAGCCCCCGGACAGGATATAACTATGGCTACACCTTC. Its translation is CASSPRTGYNYGYTF.

This rearrangement joins TRBV5-4 to TRBJ1-1; D gene unclear. The CDR3 totals 15 residues. Trimming stripped 0 bases from V and 5 bases from J, with 14 bases between. In germline, CDR1 is SGHNT, CDR2 YYREEE (reference sequence). The CDR3 nucleotides are TGTGCCAGCAGCTTGGCCTTCATGTCGAGGACTGAAGCTTTCTTT. Translating it yields CASSLAFMSRTEAFF.

The chain uses TRBV5-4 and TRBJ2-5; TRBD1 agrees at 8 bases. CDR3 length equals 14 residues. Germline lookup yields CDR1 SGHNT and CDR2 YYREEE (reference sequence). V lost 1 base, J lost 4 bases, and 3 bases stayed unmatched. The chain's CDR3 is CASSLQGAGETQYF. DNA for the CDR3: TGTGCCAGCAGCTTGCAGGGGGCTGGAGAGACCCAGTACTTC.

The chain uses TRBV9 and TRBJ1-2; D might be TRBD1 (5 bases). Trimming cost V 3 bases and J 8 bases, with 14 bases left between them. Germline V lookup: CDR1 SGDLS, CDR2 YYNGEE. This CDR3 is built from 13 residues. The CDR3 region is CASSAGGGGGYTF. In DNA, the CDR3 is TGTGCCAGCAGCGCTGGGGGAGGAGGAGGCTACACCTTC.

The rearrangement uses TRBV18 and TRBJ2-5; 8 bases are a match to TRBD1. The CDR3 sequence is 14 residues long. Germline CDR1 KGHSH, CDR2 LQKENI. Trimming removed 5 bases from V and 2 bases from J; junction bases left unmatched: 4. CDR3 in amino acids: CASSTNRGQETQYF. As DNA, the CDR3 is TGTGCCAGCTCAACAAACAGGGGGCAAGAGACCCAGTACTTC.

V usage is TRBV7-6 and J usage is TRBJ2-3; D gene unclear. Per germline, CDR1 SGHVS and CDR2 FNYEAQ. This CDR3 is built from 13 residues. V dropped 2 bases and J dropped 6 bases, with 9 bases sitting between them. CDR3 nucleotide sequence: TGTGCCAGCAGCTTAACTGCCCCGGATACGCAGTATTTT. Translating gives CASSLTAPDTQYF.

A single count supports this clone. The chain joins TRBV5-1 to TRBJ1-1; tentative D call: TRBD1 (6 bases). The CDR3 runs to 15 residues. Between the trimmed V and J ends, which lost 4 bases and 6 bases, there was a span of 19 bases. CDR1 and CDR2 from the germline V gene are SGHRS and YFSETQ. CDR3 residues: CASSGPRQATSEAFF. The CDR3 coding sequence is TGCGCCAGCAGCGGACCCCGACAGGCCACCTCTGAAGCTTTCTTT.

The V gene is TRBV3-1 (or the pseudogene TRBV3-2), the J gene TRBJ2-3, with TRBD2 identical over 7 bases. Losses at the gene ends were 4 bases for V and 0 bases for J; bases not matched to a gene: 7. The length of the CDR3 is 16 residues. The germline gives CDR1 LGHDT, CDR2 YNNKEL (reference sequence). The CDR3 sequence: CASSPSGTTSTDTQYF. The CDR3 DNA reads as TGTGCCAGCAGCCCCAGCGGGACCACTAGCACAGATACGCAGTATTTT.

This rearrangement joins TRBV2 to TRBJ2-1; 7 positions agree with TRBD1. The CDR3 covers 15 residues. The V and J ends lost 1 base and 1 base, in that order; junction bases with no gene match: 1. Germline CDR1 is SNHLY and CDR2 is FYNNEI. The CDR3, as DNA: TGTGCCAGCAGTGAAGAGGGACAGTCCTACAATGAGCAGTTCTTC. Translation: CASSEEGQSYNEQFF.

The rearrangement joins TRBV7-2 to TRBJ2-7, with 9 bases identical to TRBD2. J was trimmed by 2 bases and V by 5 bases; bases with no gene match: 10. The CDR3 runs to 16 residues. In germline, CDR1 is SGHTA, CDR2 FQGNSA. The CDR3 region has the DNA TGTGCCAGCAGCCCTAGTCCTAGCGGGGCCGCCTACGAGCAGTACTTC. It yields the protein CASSPSPSGAAYEQYF. Full variable domain (missing parts from reference TRBV7-2 and TRBJ2-7): GAGVSQSPSNKVTEKGKDVELRCDPISGHTALYWYRQSLGQGLEFLIYFQGNSAPDKSGLPSDRFSAERTGGSVSTLTIQRTQQEDSAVYLCASSPSPSGAAYEQYFGPGTRLTVT.